The source of this T cell receptor (beta chain) is a study of OX40 agonist ivuxolimab in advanced cancers. The method was immunoSEQ multiplex PCR; TCRdb's version includes in-frame clones alone and lacks a portion of them. In the table there are about 12,000 clones, around 80% of which are singletons. Germline CDR1 is SGHVS and CDR2 is FNYEAQ. V was trimmed by 5 bases and J by 5 bases, leaving 7 bases between them. This CDR3 has 11 amino acids. The sequence was collected from an adult with an advanced solid tumor such as melanoma, head and neck, liver or kidney cancer. The source material was CD4+ or CD8+ T cells sorted from blood, sampled in a trial of the OX40 agonist ivuxolimab. This chain links TRBV7-6 with TRBJ2-7; the D is unclear. CDR3 in DNA: TGTGCCAGCAGCCCCGGAGACGAGCAGTACTTC. Translated, it gives CASSPGDEQYF.